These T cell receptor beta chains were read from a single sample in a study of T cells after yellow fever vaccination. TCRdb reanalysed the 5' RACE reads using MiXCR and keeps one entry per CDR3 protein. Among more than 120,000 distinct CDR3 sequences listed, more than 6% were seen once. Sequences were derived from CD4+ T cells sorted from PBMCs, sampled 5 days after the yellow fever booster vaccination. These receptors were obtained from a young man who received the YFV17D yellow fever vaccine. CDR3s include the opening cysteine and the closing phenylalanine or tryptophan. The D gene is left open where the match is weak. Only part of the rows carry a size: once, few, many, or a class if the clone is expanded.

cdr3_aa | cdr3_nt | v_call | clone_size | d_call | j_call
CSAEGTSGFSYNEQFF | TGCAGTGCGGAAGGGACTAGCGGATTCTCCTACAATGAGCAGTTCTTC | TRBV20-1 | many | TRBD2 | TRBJ2-1
CASSLMGAEQPQHF | TGTGCCAGCAGTTTAATGGGGGCGGAACAGCCCCAGCATTTT | TRBV12-3/TRBV12-4 | many | . | TRBJ1-5
CSVERKGHRYQETQYF | TGCAGCGTTGAACGGAAGGGACACCGGTACCAAGAGACCCAGTACTTC | TRBV29-1 | many | . | TRBJ2-5
CSARDHYNEQFF | TGCAGTGCTAGAGATCATTACAATGAGCAGTTCTTC | TRBV20-1 | many | . | TRBJ2-1
CASSPGGAPSYNEQFF | TGTGCCAGCAGCCCTGGGGGGGCCCCGTCCTACAATGAGCAGTTCTTC | TRBV14 | many | . | TRBJ2-1
CASSLDYGGLEQYF | TGTGCCAGCAGCTTAGACTACGGGGGCCTCGAGCAGTACTTC | TRBV7-2 | . | . | TRBJ2-7
CASSLSNPFNEQYF | TGTGCCAGCAGTTTGAGCAACCCCTTCAACGAGCAGTACTTC | TRBV12-3/TRBV12-4 | many | . | TRBJ2-7
CACSSATGETQYF | TGTGCCTGTTCGTCGGCGACTGGAGAGACCCAGTACTTC | TRBV30 | many | . | TRBJ2-5
CASSLRREGPPLYNEQYF | TGTGCCAGCAGCTTGAGGCGGGAGGGCCCTCCCCTTTATAACGAGCAGTACTTC | TRBV5-5 | many | TRBD2 | TRBJ2-7
CASSQSTGVNAEQYF | TGTGCCAGCAGCCAAAGCACAGGGGTCAACGCCGAGCAGTACTTC | TRBV7-2 | many | TRBD1 | TRBJ2-7
CASSLSGTSYNEQFF | TGTGCCAGCAGTCTGAGCGGGACTTCCTACAATGAGCAGTTCTTC | TRBV6-5 | many | TRBD2 | TRBJ2-1
CCAETGLAEGYTF | TGCTGTGCGGAGACAGGGCTGGCGGAGGGCTACACCTTC | TRBV20-1 | . | TRBD1 | TRBJ1-2
CASRPPAGAYEQYF | TGTGCCAGCAGACCGCCGGCCGGGGCCTACGAGCAGTACTTC | TRBV6-1 | many | . | TRBJ2-7
CSARGLGKEKLFF | TGCAGTGCTAGAGGACTGGGGAAGGAAAAACTGTTTTTT | TRBV20-1 | . | . | TRBJ1-4
CSARAPDRFTDTQYF | TGCAGTGCTAGAGCGCCCGACAGGTTCACAGATACGCAGTATTTT | TRBV20-1 | few | . | TRBJ2-3
CASSQAGANVLTF | TGTGCCAGCAGTCAGGCCGGGGCCAACGTCCTGACTTTC | TRBV7-9 | few | . | TRBJ2-6
CASSLDHGSYNEQFF | TGTGCCAGCAGCTTAGATCACGGTTCCTACAATGAGCAGTTCTTC | TRBV7-2 | many | . | TRBJ2-1
CASSPLGGTEAFF | TGTGCCAGCTCACCCCTCGGGGGCACTGAAGCTTTCTTT | TRBV18 | many | . | TRBJ1-1
CASTLRSNEQFF | TGTGCCAGCACCCTACGATCTAACGAGCAGTTCTTC | TRBV7-9 | few | . | TRBJ2-1
CASSFEGSRGGLAKNIQYF | TGTGCCAGCAGTTTCGAGGGTTCGCGGGGAGGACTAGCCAAAAACATTCAGTACTTC | TRBV12-3/TRBV12-4 | many | . | TRBJ2-4
CSARISTDTQYF | TGCAGTGCTAGGATCAGCACAGATACGCAGTATTTT | TRBV20-1 | many | . | TRBJ2-3
CSASPGASGASYEQYF | TGCAGTGCTAGTCCCGGCGCTAGCGGGGCGAGCTACGAGCAGTACTTC | TRBV20-1 | many | TRBD2 | TRBJ2-7
CASSHAGTSEYEQYF | TGTGCCAGCAGTCATGCCGGGACTAGCGAGTACGAGCAGTACTTC | TRBV28 | many | TRBD2 | TRBJ2-7
CSASKGALQETQYF | TGCAGTGCCTCAAAAGGGGCGCTGCAAGAGACCCAGTACTTC | TRBV20-1 | many | . | TRBJ2-5
CSALPLRQTGGQAVETQYF | TGCAGTGCTCTCCCTCTGCGTCAGACAGGAGGACAGGCAGTAGAGACCCAGTACTTC | TRBV20-1 | . | TRBD1 | TRBJ2-5
CASTEGRFEGNTIYF | TGTGCCAGCACCGAAGGGAGATTCGAAGGAAACACCATATATTTT | TRBV6-1 | many | . | TRBJ1-3
CASSWDFQETQYF | TGTGCCAGCAGCTGGGACTTCCAAGAGACCCAGTACTTC | TRBV7-2 | many | . | TRBJ2-5
CAIQLAGGGDTQYF | TGTGCCATACAACTAGCGGGAGGTGGGGATACGCAGTATTTT | TRBV10-3 | many | TRBD2 | TRBJ2-3
CASSQGQSLAKNIQYF | TGTGCCAGCAGCCAAGGACAGTCCCTAGCCAAAAACATTCAGTACTTC | TRBV5-5 | many | . | TRBJ2-4
CASSLTTSGSHTGELFF | TGTGCCAGCAGCTTAACAACCAGCGGGAGTCACACCGGGGAGCTGTTTTTT | TRBV7-3 | many | TRBD2 | TRBJ2-2
CASSRPGGEQFF | TGTGCCAGCAGCCGCCCCGGGGGTGAGCAGTTCTTC | TRBV7-2 | many | . | TRBJ2-1
CASSYVAGGTFTDTQYF | TGTGCCAGCAGTTACGTAGCGGGAGGGACCTTCACAGATACGCAGTATTTT | TRBV6-5 | . | TRBD2 | TRBJ2-3
CASRWTGGLNTEAFF | TGTGCCAGCAGATGGACAGGGGGCCTGAACACTGAAGCTTTCTTT | TRBV27 | many | TRBD1 | TRBJ1-1
CSAPHPTSGSGEQYF | TGCAGTGCCCCTCACCCAACTAGCGGGAGTGGGGAGCAGTACTTC | TRBV20-1 | many | TRBD2 | TRBJ2-7
CATSDSGESYNEQFF | TGTGCCACCAGTGATTCTGGAGAATCCTACAATGAGCAGTTCTTC | TRBV24-1 | many | . | TRBJ2-1
CSAGSGTDTQYF | TGCAGTGCTGGATCCGGCACAGATACGCAGTATTTT | TRBV20-1 | few | . | TRBJ2-3
CASSSSGGVNEQFF | TGTGCCAGCAGCTCCTCCGGTGGAGTAAATGAGCAGTTCTTC | TRBV11-2 | many | . | TRBJ2-1
CSARDVSGVKETQYF | TGCAGTGCTAGAGATGTCTCGGGCGTGAAAGAGACCCAGTACTTC | TRBV20-1 | many | . | TRBJ2-5
CASSPVTGLVYYEQYF | TGTGCCAGCAGCCCGGTCACGGGCCTGGTTTACTACGAGCAGTACTTC | TRBV28 | many | . | TRBJ2-7
CASSLQVIQTGGNEQFF | TGTGCCAGCAGCTTACAAGTTATACAGACAGGGGGGAATGAGCAGTTCTTC | TRBV11-2 | . | TRBD1 | TRBJ2-1
CASSLSTIPRQFF | TGTGCCAGCAGCTTAAGTACTATCCCTCGACAGTTCTTC | TRBV7-9 | few | . | TRBJ2-1
CASTPYGSAAEQYF | TGTGCCAGCACCCCTTATGGCTCCGCGGCCGAGCAGTACTTC | TRBV7-2 | many | . | TRBJ2-7